Below, 27 T cell receptor beta chains from the same sample are listed, as sequenced in a study of T cell clonality in common variable immunodeficiency (dated by TCRdb to between 2015 and 2017). The method behind the library was the immunoSEQ multiplex PCR assay. TCRdb holds this immuneACCESS table with in-frame rearrangements only. Some clones are missing; in checked studies, unresolved V genes explain under half, and the rest has no known cause. This sample includes roughly 33,000 clones, and none of them was observed just once. The ten biggest clones cover approximately 6.5% of the sample. Study-level results and caveats: Fewer deletions and N-nucleotide insertions were reportedly observed in CVID TCRbeta sequences, and highly modified clones with 13 or more V deletions were reportedly absent from CVID TCRbeta sequences.

Their cognate antigens are unknown. Sequenced: peripheral blood mononuclear cells. All receptors come from a human donor with common variable immunodeficiency.

This clone was detected many times. The CDR3 end falls 3 residues outside the read, so it is completed with the germline J gene. The chain has TRBV19 and TRBJ2-2; the match to TRBD1 covers 8 bases. Germline V lookup: CDR1 LNHDA, CDR2 SQIVND (reference sequence). The CDR3 contains 14 residues. The V segment lost 6 bases and the J segment 1 base; nucleotides outside the gene matches: 1. CDR3 DNA (partial): TGTGCCAGTAGGGGGACAGGGAACACCGGGGAG. Amino acids: CASRGTGNTGE. The complete CDR3 protein is CASRGTGNTGELFF.

This clone was found a few times. The CDR3 end lies 3 residues beyond the end of the read and is filled in from the germline J gene. This chain links TRBV19 with TRBJ2-6; no clear D. From germline, CDR1 is LNHDA and CDR2 SQIVND (reference sequence). The CDR3 sequence is 15 residues long. V lost 6 bases to trimming and J lost 0 bases, with 9 bases between them. The sequenced part of the CDR3 DNA is TGTGCCAGTAGAATCGGTTCCTCTGGGGCCAACGTC. Translation: CASRIGSSGANV. The CDR3, in full, reads CASRIGSSGANVLTF. Filled out from reference TRBV19 and TRBJ2-6, the complete variable domain reads DGGITQSPKYLFRKEGQNVTLSCEQNLNHDAMYWYRQDPGQGLRLIYYSQIVNDFQKGDIAEGYSVSREKKESFPLTVTSAQKNPTAFYLCASRIGSSGANVLTFGAGSRLTVL.

The CDR3 region is CASSLSGTEEETQYF. The CDR3 DNA, read in part, is TGTGCCAGCAGCCTATCCGGGACAGAAGAAGAGACC. The chain employs TRBV7-2 and TRBJ2-5; 7 bases fit TRBD1. The CDR3 end is not reached by the read, which stops 3 residues before it; the germline J gene fills it in. This CDR3 has 15 amino acids. Germline V lookup: CDR1 SGHTA, CDR2 FQGNSA. The J segment lost 3 bases and the V segment lost 5 bases, leaving 9 bases of the junction unmatched.

As regards this clone: Coverage ceases 3 residues before the CDR3 finishes, and the germline J gene fills in the end. J is TRBJ2-1 and V is TRBV2; 9 positions agree with TRBD1. Germline CDR1 SNHLY, CDR2 FYNNEI. The CDR3 runs 16 residues. Unmatched junction bases numbered 8, after V lost 2 bases and J lost 6 bases. CDR3 DNA, as far as it was read: TGTGCCAGCAGTGAATTGGGGACAGGGCGGGCCAATGAG. It specifies CASSELGTGRANE. The entire CDR3 reads CASSELGTGRANEQFF.

At least ten counts were recorded for this clone. The read stops 3 residues short of the end of the CDR3; the missing end is completed from the germline J gene. The V call is TRBV20-1, the J call TRBJ1-5; TRBD1 is a possible D gene (5 bases). The germline V gene has CDR1 DFQATT and CDR2 SNEGSKA (reference sequence). V was trimmed by 0 bases and J by 2 bases, leaving 14 bases between them. This CDR3 region has 16 residues. The CDR3 sequence is CSARDIQGEGNQPQHF. CDR3 DNA (partial): TGCAGTGCTAGAGATATCCAGGGCGAGGGCAATCAGCCC.

This clone was observed at least ten times. The observed sequence ends 3 residues before the CDR3 terminus, with the missing tail filled in from the germline J gene. The chain recombines TRBV7-9 with TRBJ2-1; perhaps TRBD1 as D (5 bases). Germline values: CDR1 SEHNR, CDR2 FQNEAQ (reference sequence). The V gene lost 7 bases and the J gene lost 6 bases, with 19 bases spanning the gap. There are 15 residues in the CDR3. This CDR3 reads CASTLGQGSLNEQFF. Incomplete CDR3 DNA: TGTGCCAGCACCCTCGGTCAGGGTTCTCTCAATGAG.

This clone was counted only a few times. Read coverage stops 3 residues before the CDR3 terminus; the germline J gene supplies the remainder. The chain uses TRBV30 and TRBJ1-1; tentative D call: TRBD1 (5 bases). The V gene's germline CDR1 is GTSNPN and CDR2 SVGIG (reference sequence). Deletions cut 1 base from V and 5 bases from J, with 14 bases between. The CDR3 runs to 14 residues. CDR3 region: CAWSALVRETEAFF. The sequenced CDR3 bases are TGTGCCTGGAGTGCCCTGGTCAGGGAAACTGAA.

This clone was seen a handful of times. The CDR3 end lies 3 residues beyond the end of the read and is filled in from the germline J gene. V gene TRBV5-6 combines with J gene TRBJ1-6, with D possibly matching TRBD1 (5 bases). Germline assignment: CDR1 SGHDT and CDR2 YYEEEE. V was trimmed by 4 bases and J by 5 bases, leaving 10 bases between them. CDR3 length: 14 amino acids. The part of the CDR3 DNA that was read is TGTGCCAGCAGCCTCGAAGGGGATAATTCACCC. As protein: CASSLEGDNSP. The entire CDR3 protein reads CASSLEGDNSPLHF.

A word on this clone: The read falls 3 residues short of the CDR3 end, and the missing part is taken from the germline J gene. This rearrangement joins TRBV7-3 to TRBJ1-1; the D gene is possibly TRBD1 (5 bases). Germline assignment: CDR1 SGHTA and CDR2 FQGTGA. V shed 4 bases and J shed 1 base, with 7 bases lying between them. This CDR3 is built from 13 residues. The sequenced CDR3 bases are TGTGCCAGCAGCTCCACAGGGAACACTGAA. It yields the protein CASSSTGNTE. The entire CDR3 protein reads CASSSTGNTEAFF.

In its sample, this clone was seen a few times. The read is 3 residues too short to cover the CDR3 end, so that end is filled in from the germline J gene. The rearrangement links TRBV19 to TRBJ1-5; D is perhaps TRBD1 (6 bases). The ends were cut back, 3 bases at V and 3 bases at J, with 9 bases in the middle. The CDR3 spans 14 residues. The germline V gene has CDR1 LNHDA and CDR2 SQIVND (reference sequence). The CDR3 sequence is CASSIGQINQPQHF. CDR3 DNA (partial): TGTGCCAGTAGTATCGGACAGATCAATCAGCCC.

With regard to this clone: The CDR3 is cut off 3 residues early in the read; its end comes from the germline J gene. V is TRBV7-2 and J is TRBJ2-1, with a weak D call TRBD1 (6 bases). This CDR3 is 15 amino acids long. Germline CDR1 reads SGHTA; CDR2 reads FQGNSA. V was shortened by 1 base and J by 6 bases, with 13 bases between the two germline ends. The sequenced CDR3 bases are TGTGCCAGCAGCTTAGGGGCAGGGGTGGGCAATGAG. This gives the protein CASSLGAGVGNE. The complete CDR3 reads CASSLGAGVGNEQFF. The variable domain in full, completed from reference TRBV7-2 and TRBJ2-1, reads GAGVSQSPSNKVTEKGKDVELRCDPISGHTALYWYRQSLGQGLEFLIYFQGNSAPDKSGLPSDRFSAERTGGSVSTLTIQRTQQEDSAVYLCASSLGAGVGNEQFFGPGTRLTVL.

This clone was counted only a few times. The observed sequence ends 3 residues before the CDR3 terminus, with the missing tail filled in from the germline J gene. The chain combines TRBV2 with TRBJ2-2, with 8 bases that match TRBD1. This CDR3 has 13 residues. Germline V gene sequence: CDR1 SNHLY, CDR2 FYNNEI. Unmatched junction bases numbered 4, after V lost 7 bases and J lost 6 bases. The covered CDR3 bases are TGTGCCAGCACAGGGGGCTATGCCGGGGAG. Residues: CASTGGYAGE. The complete CDR3 sequence is CASTGGYAGELFF.

This clone was picked up a small number of times. The read is 3 residues too short to cover the CDR3 end, so that end is filled in from the germline J gene. V gene TRBV2 combines with J gene TRBJ2-2; D is tentatively TRBD1 or TRBD2 (6 bases each). V lost 4 bases and J 0 bases, leaving 12 bases between the germline ends. The CDR3 has 16 amino acids. In germline, CDR1 is SNHLY, CDR2 FYNNEI. Partial CDR3 DNA: TGTGCCAGCAGTGTCGGCGGGACATCGAACACCGGGGAG. Protein sequence: CASSVGGTSNTGE. The CDR3 in its entirety is CASSVGGTSNTGELFF.

There are many counts of this clone. Read data end 3 residues before the CDR3 end; the end is taken from the germline J gene. The gene calls are TRBV5-5 and TRBJ2-2, with D unclear. The CDR3 length is 15 residues. CDR1 and CDR2 (germline): SGHKS, YYEKEE (reference sequence). Trimming removed 1 base from V and 2 bases from J, with 9 bases in between. The DNA read from the CDR3 is TGTGCCAGCAGCTTGTCCGCAGGCAACACCGGGGAG. Amino acids: CASSLSAGNTGE. The full CDR3 sequence reads CASSLSAGNTGELFF.

On this clone itself: The DNA ends 3 residues before the CDR3 does, and the rest of the CDR3 is filled in from the germline J gene. This sequence joins TRBV7-9 and TRBJ2-7; 9 bases are a match to TRBD2. This CDR3 is built from 14 residues. The V and J ends lost 1 base and 6 bases, in that order; junction bases with no gene match: 4. CDR1 SEHNR and CDR2 FQNEAQ come from the germline V gene (reference sequence). CDR3 protein: CASSLELAGGEQYF. The sequenced CDR3 bases are TGTGCCAGCAGCTTAGAACTAGCGGGCGGCGAG.

This clone was observed a handful of times. The CDR3 end falls 3 residues outside the read, so it is completed with the germline J gene. The gene calls are TRBV30 and TRBJ2-5, with 13 bases aligning to TRBD2. Germline assignment: CDR1 GTSNPN and CDR2 SVGIG (reference sequence). The V and J ends lost 5 bases and 5 bases, in that order; junction bases with no gene match: 11. The CDR3 covers 16 residues. CDR3 DNA, as far as it was read: TGTGCCTGGGGTGGGACTAGCGGGACGTATAGGGAGACC. Its protein is CAWGGTSGTYRET. The complete CDR3 reads CAWGGTSGTYRETQYF. The complete variable domain, with remaining parts taken from reference TRBV30 and TRBJ2-5, reads SQTIHQWPATLVQPVGSPLSLECTVEGTSNPNLYWYRQAAGRGLQLLFYSVGIGQISSEVPQNLSASRPQDRQFILSSKKLLLSDSGFYLCAWGGTSGTYRETQYFGPGTRLLVL.

This clone was seen repeatedly, ten times or more. The read gets to within 3 residues of the CDR3 end, and the germline J gene fills in the rest. This chain links TRBV19 with TRBJ2-2; 8 bases align to TRBD1. Trimming took 4 bases from V and 5 from J; bases not matched to a gene: 6. The length of the CDR3 is 15 residues. Germline V gives CDR1 LNHDA, CDR2 SQIVND (reference sequence). Here the CDR3 reads CASSSSGTGTGELFF. The covered CDR3 bases are TGTGCCAGTAGTAGTTCCGGGACAGGAACCGGGGAG. The whole variable domain, remainder taken from reference TRBV19 and TRBJ2-2, is DGGITQSPKYLFRKEGQNVTLSCEQNLNHDAMYWYRQDPGQGLRLIYYSQIVNDFQKGDIAEGYSVSREKKESFPLTVTSAQKNPTAFYLCASSSSGTGTGELFFGEGSRLTVL.

This clone was observed at least ten times. The read halts 3 residues ahead of the CDR3 end, with the missing end drawn from the germline J gene. The chain links TRBV29-1 to TRBJ2-7; no definite D call. Germline V gene sequence: CDR1 SQVTM, CDR2 ANQGSEA. This CDR3 contains 16 residues. The V end lost 0 bases, the J end lost 6 bases, and 21 bases lay between the germline ends. Incomplete CDR3 DNA: TGCAGCGTTGAAGATGAAAGGGCGCGTTTTCCATCCGAG. It codes for CSVEDERARFPSE. In full, the CDR3 reads CSVEDERARFPSEQYF.

This clone has at least ten counts. Sequencing ends 3 residues short of the CDR3 end; the germline J gene provides the rest. The rearrangement joins TRBV7-9 to TRBJ1-6; 7 bases align to TRBD1. The CDR3 is 14 residues long. Germline V lookup: CDR1 SEHNR, CDR2 FQNEAQ (reference sequence). With V trimmed by 1 base and J by 8 bases, 2 bases remained unmatched. The CDR3 is CASSLDRGYSPLHF. CDR3 DNA (partial): TGTGCCAGCAGCTTAGACAGGGGTTATTCACCC.

This clone was seen many times. The missing CDR3 end, 3 residues past where the read stops, is filled in from the germline J gene. This chain uses TRBV2 with TRBJ1-1, with 9 bases aligning to TRBD1. With 6 bases clipped from V and 0 bases from J, the junction kept 14 bases outside the gene matches. CDR3 length equals 18 residues. Germline CDR1 SNHLY, CDR2 FYNNEI. The CDR3 DNA, read in part, is TGTGCCAGCAGAAAGGGACAGGGCGGGGGGCTTTTGAACACTGAA. This encodes CASRKGQGGGLLNTE. The whole CDR3 sequence reads CASRKGQGGGLLNTEAFF.

Details on this clone: The CDR3 end is not reached by the read, which stops 3 residues before it; the germline J gene fills it in. The chain links TRBV19 to TRBJ1-1; a possible D gene is TRBD1 (6 bases). Germline V CDR1 and CDR2: LNHDA, SQIVND (reference sequence). V was pared by 5 bases and J by 1 base, with 14 bases between. This CDR3 has 15 residues. CDR3 sequence: CASSLLKQGNTEAFF. The part of the CDR3 DNA that was read is TGTGCCAGTAGTCTCCTCAAACAGGGGAACACTGAA.

In regard to this clone: The read comes to an end 3 residues before the CDR3 does, leaving the germline J gene to fill in the end. The V gene is TRBV18, the J gene TRBJ2-3, with D possibly TRBD2 on 7 matching bases. V lost 2 bases, J lost 0 bases, and 9 bases lay in between. In germline, CDR1 is KGHSH, CDR2 LQKENI. This CDR3 comprises 15 residues. The DNA read from the CDR3 is TGTGCCAGCTCACCAGCGGGGGCAAGCACAGATACG. Its translation: CASSPAGASTDT. The CDR3 reads in full as CASSPAGASTDTQYF.

This clone was counted a few times. The DNA ends 3 residues before the CDR3 does, and the rest of the CDR3 is filled in from the germline J gene. This chain joins TRBV7-2 and TRBJ1-6; 9 nucleotides line up with TRBD1. V was clipped by 1 base and J by 7 bases; unmatched bases: 2. This CDR3 comprises 15 residues. CDR1 SGHTA and CDR2 FQGNSA come from the germline V gene. CDR3 DNA (partial): TGTGCCAGCAGCTTAGGGACAGGGGAAAATTCACCC. This encodes CASSLGTGENSP. The full CDR3 protein reads CASSLGTGENSPLHF.

By sample share, this clone is medium-sized. The read falls 3 residues short of the CDR3 end, and the missing part is taken from the germline J gene. This chain uses TRBV7-2 with TRBJ1-1; tentatively, D is TRBD1 (6 bases). There are 14 residues in the CDR3. V was pared by 5 bases and J by 0 bases, with 10 bases between. CDR1 and CDR2 from the germline V gene are SGHTA and FQGNSA. CDR3: CASSVQGMNTEAFF. CDR3 DNA, as far as it was read: TGTGCCAGCAGCGTACAGGGTATGAACACTGAA.

About this clone itself: The CDR3 end lies 3 residues beyond the end of the read and is filled in from the germline J gene. The gene calls are TRBV18 and TRBJ1-6, with D possibly TRBD1 on 5 matching bases. V lost 3 bases and J 6 bases, leaving 9 bases between the germline ends. The CDR3 has 14 residues. Germline V gives CDR1 KGHSH, CDR2 LQKENI. The CDR3 here is CASSPQGGNSPLHF. The CDR3 bases that were read are TGTGCCAGCTCACCCCAGGGAGGTAATTCACCC.

This clone was recorded a few times. The read ends 3 residues early relative to the CDR3; the germline J gene fills the gap. This chain links TRBV16 with TRBJ1-5, with D possibly being TRBD1 (6 bases). The CDR3 loop spans 17 amino acids. V shed 5 bases and J shed 0 bases, with 17 bases lying between them. Germline CDR1 KGHSY, CDR2 FQNENV. The part of the CDR3 DNA that was read is TGTGCCAGCAGCTCCGGGGGGGGCTACTTTAGCAATCAGCCC. Amino acids: CASSSGGGYFSNQP. The complete CDR3 sequence is CASSSGGGYFSNQPQHF.

This clone appeared a few times. The CDR3 end lies 3 residues beyond the end of the read and is filled in from the germline J gene. The chain carries TRBV2 and TRBJ2-1; 11 nucleotides match TRBD1. Germline V gives CDR1 SNHLY, CDR2 FYNNEI. J was trimmed by 7 bases and V by 6 bases; bases with no gene match: 5. CDR3 length: 14 residues. The sequenced part of the CDR3 DNA is TGTGCCAGCAGAGACGGGACAGGGGGGAATGAG. Translated, it gives CASRDGTGGNE. The full CDR3 reads CASRDGTGGNEQFF. Based on the CDR3 plus reference TRBV2 and TRBJ2-1, the full variable domain is EPEVTQTPSHQVTQMGQEVILRCVPISNHLYFYWYRQILGQKVEFLVSFYNNEISEKSEIFDDQFSVERPDGSNFTLKIRSTKLEDSAMYFCASRDGTGGNEQFFGPGTRLTVL.